A selection of T cell receptor beta chains follows, all from one sample in a study of shared clonotypes between healthy human individuals. Some clones are missing from TCRdb's copy, which holds only in-frame ones; the method was immunoSEQ multiplex PCR. The sample yields a few hundred thousand clones, roughly 96% seen once. Source material: memory CD8+ T cells sorted from blood. The origin of the receptors is a man aged 25-40 years in good health. CDR3s include the opening cysteine and the closing phenylalanine or tryptophan. The order of the fields is V gene, clone size, CDR3 length, D gene, J gene, CDR3 protein, CDR3 DNA. D genes are given only for firm matches. Size tells how often a clone was seen (once, few, many) or the class of an expanded clone, and some rows leave it out.

TRBV20-1	-	11	-	TRBJ2-3	CSAPSSSTQYF	TGCAGTGCCCCCTCTAGCAGTACGCAGTATTTT
TRBV27	-	16	TRBD2	TRBJ2-1	CASSLRGLATYNEQFF	TGTGCCAGCAGTTTGCGGGGACTAGCAACGTACAATGAGCAGTTCTTC
TRBV27	-	15	-	TRBJ2-3	CASSFREASTDTQYF	TGTGCCAGCAGTTTCCGAGAGGCTAGCACAGATACGCAGTATTTT
TRBV5-4	-	14	TRBD1	TRBJ2-7	CASSSTGEAYEQYF	TGTGCCAGCAGCTCGACAGGGGAAGCCTACGAGCAGTACTTC
TRBV6-1	-	11	TRBD2	TRBJ2-1	CASSALAFQFF	TGTGCCAGCAGCGCACTAGCGTTCCAGTTCTTC
TRBV5-5	-	12	-	TRBJ1-1	CASSLQGTEAFF	TGTGCCAGCAGCTTGCAGGGCACTGAAGCTTTCTTT
TRBV2	-	12	TRBD1	TRBJ2-7	CASKQGTYEQYF	TGTGCCAGCAAACAGGGGACCTACGAGCAGTACTTC
TRBV10-1	-	16	TRBD2	TRBJ2-1	CASSGTSGSSYNEQFF	TGCGCCAGCAGTGGGACTAGCGGGAGCTCCTACAATGAGCAGTTCTTC
TRBV5-5	-	14	-	TRBJ1-5	CASSTGYSNQPQHF	TGTGCCAGCAGCACAGGATATAGCAATCAGCCCCAGCATTTT
TRBV6-1	-	12	-	TRBJ2-7	CASSVGSYEQYF	TGTGCCAGCAGTGTGGGCTCCTACGAGCAGTACTTC
TRBV19	-	15	-	TRBJ1-5	CASSPHQGSNQPQHF	TGTGCCAGTAGCCCTCATCAGGGAAGCAATCAGCCCCAGCATTTT
TRBV27	-	18	TRBD2	TRBJ2-3	CASSLNLLAGASTDTQYF	TGTGCCAGCAGTTTAAATCTCCTAGCGGGGGCTAGCACAGATACGCAGTATTTT
TRBV11-3	-	13	-	TRBJ2-2	CASSSRWAGELFF	TGTGCCAGCAGCTCCCGTTGGGCCGGGGAGCTGTTTTTT
TRBV6-5	-	16	-	TRBJ1-6	CASSYGQRKGDSPLHF	TGTGCCAGCAGTTACGGACAGCGCAAAGGGGATTCACCCCTCCACTTT
TRBV11-2	-	15	-	TRBJ2-3	CASSWQAGSADTQYF	TGTGCCAGCAGCTGGCAGGCGGGCTCGGCGGATACGCAGTATTTT
TRBV5-6	-	17	TRBD2	TRBJ2-7	CASSFREGLAGYYEQYF	TGTGCCAGCAGCTTCCGGGAAGGACTAGCGGGTTACTACGAGCAGTACTTC
TRBV10-3	-	14	-	TRBJ2-2	CATSPGQNTGELFF	TGTGCCACCAGCCCGGGACAGAACACCGGGGAGCTGTTTTTT
TRBV9	-	16	-	TRBJ2-3	CASSPRRSAAFGPQYF	TGTGCCAGCAGCCCCCGGAGATCTGCGGCCTTTGGTCCGCAGTATTTT
TRBV10-3	-	11	-	TRBJ2-7	CAIGSSYEQYF	TGTGCCATCGGCAGCTCCTACGAGCAGTACTTC
TRBV28	-	15	TRBD1	TRBJ1-4	CASSPGQGTNEKLFF	TGTGCCAGCAGTCCTGGACAGGGGACTAATGAAAAACTGTTTTTT
TRBV29-1	-	11	-	TRBJ2-1	CSLIRDNEQFF	TGCTCGTTGATTAGAGACAATGAGCAGTTCTTC
TRBV2	-	13	-	TRBJ2-2	CASSTGYTGELFF	TGTGCCAGCAGTACAGGTTACACCGGGGAGCTGTTTTTT
TRBV25-1	-	13	-	TRBJ2-3	CASSMGLRGTQYF	TGTGCCAGCAGCATGGGACTCCGTGGTACGCAGTATTTT
TRBV19	-	15	TRBD2	TRBJ2-5	CASSPTSGMEETQYF	TGTGCCAGTAGTCCGACTAGCGGGATGGAAGAGACCCAGTACTTC
TRBV29-1	few	14	TRBD2	TRBJ2-3	CSAGLAGVTDTQYF	TGCAGCGCTGGACTAGCGGGAGTCACAGATACGCAGTATTTT
TRBV27	-	16	-	TRBJ2-3	CASSLYPGPRTDTQYF	TGTGCCAGCAGTTTATACCCGGGCCCTAGGACAGATACGCAGTATTTT
TRBV4-1	-	19	-	TRBJ1-5	CASSQDSGTGLSSNQPQHF	TGCGCCAGCAGCCAAGATTCGGGAACGGGGTTAAGTAGCAATCAGCCCCAGCATTTT
TRBV6-1	few	13	TRBD1	TRBJ1-5	CASSPWTGQPQHF	TGTGCCAGCAGTCCCTGGACAGGGCAGCCCCAGCATTTT
TRBV28	-	17	TRBD1	TRBJ1-1	CASSAQGGTYSHAGAFF	TGTGCCAGCAGTGCCCAGGGGGGGACGTACTCCCACGCGGGAGCTTTCTTT
TRBV4-1	-	14	TRBD2	TRBJ2-3	CASSQSVAGDTQYF	TGCGCCAGCAGCCAAAGTGTAGCGGGAGATACGCAGTATTTT
TRBV29-1	few	11	-	TRBJ2-1	CSVVGYNEQFF	TGCAGCGTTGTGGGCTACAATGAGCAGTTCTTC
TRBV6-6	-	16	TRBD1	TRBJ1-3	CASSYAGTGRANTIYF	TGTGCCAGCAGCTACGCCGGGACAGGGCGGGCAAACACCATATATTTT
TRBV7-9	-	15	TRBD2	TRBJ2-5	CASSSTLAAQETQYF	TGTGCCAGCAGCTCTACCCTAGCGGCTCAAGAGACCCAGTACTTC
TRBV27	-	14	-	TRBJ2-7	CASSLGPSIYEQYF	TGTGCCAGCTCCCTAGGACCCTCAATCTACGAGCAGTACTTC
TRBV28	-	15	TRBD1	TRBJ1-5	CASSTWDSPNQPQHF	TGTGCCAGCAGTACCTGGGACAGCCCGAATCAGCCCCAGCATTTT
TRBV11-2	-	14	TRBD1	TRBJ1-1	CASSIQGANTEAFF	TGTGCCAGCAGCATACAGGGGGCGAACACTGAAGCTTTCTTT
TRBV7-9	-	12	-	TRBJ2-1	CASSLGLNEQFF	TGTGCCAGCAGCTTAGGACTGAATGAGCAGTTCTTC
TRBV28	-	11	-	TRBJ1-1	CASREDTEAFF	TGTGCCAGCAGGGAGGACACTGAAGCTTTCTTT
TRBV2	-	16	TRBD2	TRBJ2-1	CASKSVGTSGYNEQFF	TGTGCCAGCAAGAGTGTTGGGACTAGCGGATACAATGAGCAGTTCTTC
TRBV5-6	-	15	TRBD1	TRBJ1-5	CASSSVRDRNQPQHF	TGTGCCAGCAGCTCTGTACGGGACAGGAATCAGCCCCAGCATTTT
TRBV10-1	once	14	TRBD2	TRBJ2-3	CASSAGGGTDTQYF	TGCGCCAGCAGTGCGGGAGGGGGCACAGATACGCAGTATTTT
TRBV28	-	14	-	TRBJ2-3	CASSLTGATDTQYF	TGTGCCAGCAGTTTGACAGGTGCCACAGATACGCAGTATTTT
TRBV28	-	13	-	TRBJ2-3	CASSLPSTDTQYF	TGTGCCAGCAGTTTACCGTCCACAGATACGCAGTATTTT
TRBV7-9	-	13	TRBD1	TRBJ2-1	CASSSGTVNEQFF	TGTGCCAGCAGCTCCGGGACAGTCAATGAGCAGTTCTTC
TRBV4-2	-	11	-	TRBJ2-3	CASSLTDTQYF	TGTGCCAGCAGCCTCACAGATACGCAGTATTTT
TRBV27	-	15	-	TRBJ1-4	CASSPSWATYEKLFF	TGTGCCAGCAGCCCCTCATGGGCGACCTATGAAAAACTGTTTTTT
TRBV4-2	-	14	-	TRBJ2-7	CASSHGTSSYEQYF	TGTGCCAGCAGCCACGGGACTTCCTCCTACGAGCAGTACTTC
TRBV4-2	-	14	TRBD2	TRBJ2-7	CASSLGLAEYEQYF	TGTGCCAGCAGTTTGGGACTAGCAGAATACGAGCAGTACTTC
TRBV5-1	-	16	-	TRBJ2-1	CASSLDGAGWGNEQFF	TGCGCCAGCAGCTTGGACGGGGCGGGATGGGGTAATGAGCAGTTCTTC
TRBV14	once	13	TRBD1	TRBJ1-1	CASSWTGGTEAFF	TGTGCCAGCAGCTGGACAGGGGGCACTGAAGCTTTCTTT
TRBV27	-	15	-	TRBJ2-7	CASSFGQPLFYEQYF	TGTGCCAGCAGTTTTGGGCAGCCCTTATTTTACGAGCAGTACTTC
TRBV10-2	once	15	-	TRBJ2-7	CASSADSTVAYEQYF	TGCGCCAGCAGTGCGGACAGCACAGTGGCCTACGAGCAGTACTTC
TRBV4-2	-	19	TRBD1	TRBJ2-6	CASSQDTGGVVTGANVLTF	TGTGCCAGCAGCCAAGATACAGGGGGCGTAGTAACTGGGGCCAACGTCCTGACTTTC
TRBV30	once	13	-	TRBJ2-5	CAWGGFEQETQYF	TGTGCCTGGGGGGGGTTTGAACAAGAGACCCAGTACTTC
TRBV29-1	-	15	-	TRBJ2-7	CSVELRRVGIYEQYF	TGCAGCGTTGAGTTAAGGAGGGTCGGGATCTACGAGCAGTACTTC